This TCR beta chain was observed in a study of identical twins. The CDR3 has 14 residues. Trimming removed 0 bases from V and 8 bases from J, with 12 bases in between. In germline, CDR1 is SGHRS, CDR2 YFSETQ. The study's findings and limits: The conclusions drew on cross-sectional statistical analysis instead of tracking the same donors. Out-of-frame sharing of TCR alpha in monozygotic twins was underestimated by models.

This clonotype was observed at least ten times. The antigen is undetermined. A universal primer site was added by template switching, and unique molecular identifiers were carried by the cDNA. MiXCR was run by TCRdb on the 5' RACE reads, yielding one entry per CDR3 protein. The sample shows about 150,000 distinct CDR3 sequences, around 3.4% of them seen only once. The sample was memory T cells sorted from blood. This TCR came from a man aged 18 to 30 in good health. The chain uses TRBV5-1 and TRBJ2-1; D is unclear. CDR3 bases: TGCGCCAGCAGCTTGGGAGCCCCGTTCGATGAGCAGTTCTTC. Translating gives CASSLGAPFDEQFF.